The 21 T cell receptor beta chains in this list originate from one sample, sequenced in a study of tumor-infiltrating lymphocytes in primary liver carcinoma (dated by TCRdb to 2016 to 2017). The sequencing machine was an Illumina HiSeq 2500. Using a constant-region primer and ProtoScript II reverse transcriptase, TCRbeta-specific cDNA was reverse-transcribed from 500 ng total RNA. Construction of the TCRbeta libraries relied on three nested rounds of multiplex PCR, following a slightly modified ARM-PCR procedure. Each of the first two PCR rounds ran for roughly 9 cycles and used multiplex TRBV1-TRBV30 forward primers together with a Cbeta reverse primer. The raw public data were reprocessed by TCRdb itself: fastp quality trimming at Q25, MiXCR clonotype calling, in-frame beta chains only. Each CDR3 protein appears once, grouped with its most common genes and DNA. In all, the sample holds about 200,000 distinct CDR3 sequences, and approximately 64% of those were seen once. Under 7.5% of the sample rests with the top ten.

RNA from unsorted whole blood was extracted with TRIzol reagent, and germline DNA was obtained with the DNeasy Blood & Tissue kit. The sequenced sample was peripheral blood. The receptor source for this set is a woman aged 60 to 75 with primary liver carcinoma and hepatitis B virus infection.

This rearrangement joins TRBV28 to TRBJ2-7; 8 bases are shared with TRBD1. The CDR3 is 15 amino acids. After removal of 5 bases from V and 0 bases from J, the junction contained 6 bases not matched to a gene. Germline V gene sequence: CDR1 MDHEN, CDR2 SYDVKM. CDR3 DNA: TGTGCCAGCAGTGTTTCCGGGACAGGCTCCTACGAGCAGTACTTC. Amino acids: CASSVSGTGSYEQYF. The whole variable domain, filled in from reference TRBV28 and TRBJ2-7, reads DVKVTQSSRYLVKRTGEKVFLECVQDMDHENMFWYRQDPGLGLRLIYFSYDVKMKEKGDIPEGYSVSREKKERFSLILESASTNQTSMYLCASSVSGTGSYEQYFGPGTRLTVT.

As for this clonotype: At one end the junction does not follow the germline gene, possibly because of a read error. The chain has TRBV7-9 and TRBJ2-1; TRBD2 matches 9 bases. The germline V gene encodes CDR1 SEHNR and CDR2 FQNEAQ (reference sequence). The length of the CDR3 is 19 residues. The CDR3 spells CASSPRASGMLSSYNEQLF. As DNA, the CDR3 is TGTGCCAGCAGCCCAAGGGCTAGCGGGATGCTGAGCTCCTACAATGAGCAGCTCTTC.

This clonotype was picked up a small number of times. CDR3 DNA: TGCGCCAGCAGCGGGACGACAGGGCCGGGCACCGGGGAGCTGTTTTTT. Translating it yields CASSGTTGPGTGELFF. The chain has TRBV5-1 and TRBJ2-2; 7 bases map to TRBD1. Germline CDR1 and CDR2: SGHRS and YFSETQ. V shed 4 bases and J 4 bases; nucleotides not matched to a gene: 10. CDR3 length: 16 amino acids. The full variable domain, rest sourced from reference TRBV5-1 and TRBJ2-2, is KAGVTQTPRYLIKTRGQQVTLSCSPISGHRSVSWYQQTPGQGLQFLFEYFSETQRNKGNFPGRFSGRQFSNSRSEMNVSTLELGDSALYLCASSGTTGPGTGELFFGEGSRLTVL.

Concerning this clonotype: A much larger clonotype is one base distant, so this may be a read error. The final CDR3 position lacks the conserved phenylalanine or tryptophan, pointing to a likely read error. The V call is TRBV6-6, the J call TRBJ1-2; D is unclear. V was pared by 2 bases and J by 2 bases, with 9 bases between. The germline gives CDR1 MNHNY, CDR2 SVGAGI (reference sequence). CDR3 length: 14 amino acids. The CDR3 nucleotides read TGTGCCAGCAGTTACGGTGCTGGGAACTATGGCTACACCCTC. It is translated as CASSYGAGNYGYTL.

The J gene is TRBJ2-3, the V gene TRBV11-1; no clear D gene. The germline V gene encodes CDR1 SGHAT and CDR2 FQDESV (reference sequence). The V end lost 4 bases, the J end lost 2 bases, and 22 bases lay between the germline ends. The CDR3 runs to 18 residues. The CDR3 spells CASSSRTRLVSTTDTQYF. In nucleotides, the CDR3 is TGTGCCAGCAGCTCACGGACCAGGCTCGTCTCTACCACAGATACGCAGTATTTT.

This clonotype was seen just once. The conserved phenylalanine or tryptophan is not found at the CDR3 terminus, so this likely reflects a read error. The chain links TRBV11-2 to TRBJ1-5; TRBD1 is a possible D gene (6 bases). This CDR3 is 18 amino acids long. Trimming removed 1 base at V and 0 bases at J, with 16 bases between. Per germline, CDR1 SGHAT and CDR2 FQNNGV. This CDR3 is CASSLVFQGRGSNQPQHY. CDR3 DNA sequence: TGTGCCAGCAGCTTAGTGTTTCAGGGGAGAGGTAGCAATCAGCCCCAGCATTAT.

Details on this clonotype: At one end, the junction sequence differs from germline, possibly due to a read error. This chain links TRBV28 with TRBJ2-5; no reliable D call. Germline V gene lookup returns CDR1 MDHEN and CDR2 SYDVKM. This CDR3 is 12 amino acids long. CDR3 DNA: TGTGCCAGCACCTCCTGGATGGGTACCCAGCACTTC. It is translated as CASTSWMGTQHF.

A remark on this clonotype: A much larger clone sits a single nucleotide away, making a read error possible. The V and J genes are TRBV29-1 and TRBJ2-7; weak D call: TRBD1 (5 bases). In germline, CDR1 is SQVTM, CDR2 ANQGSEA. The CDR3 contains 12 residues. The CDR3 here is CRVEIRGYEQYF. CDR3 DNA: TGCAGGGTTGAAATAAGGGGCTACGAGCAGTACTTC.

This clonotype came up once. The conserved final phenylalanine or tryptophan is absent from the CDR3, which likely points to a read error. This chain joins TRBV11-2 and TRBJ2-2; the match to TRBD2 covers 12 bases. V was clipped by 7 bases and J by 7 bases; unmatched bases: 4. CDR1 and CDR2 from the germline V gene are SGHAT and FQNNGV. The CDR3 runs to 14 residues. CDR3 in amino acids: CASNMTSGGGELFY. CDR3 coding DNA: TGTGCCAGCAACATGACTAGCGGGGGCGGGGAGCTGTTTTAT.

Regarding this clonotype: As the CDR3 is not closed by the conserved phenylalanine or tryptophan, this likely results from a read error. The V gene is TRBV30, the J gene TRBJ2-3; no clear D. From germline, CDR1 is GTSNPN and CDR2 SVGIG (reference sequence). CDR3 length: 13 residues. V was pared by 3 bases and J by 6 bases, with 13 bases between. The CDR3 DNA sequence: TGTGCCTGGAGGCCCCCGGAGAGTGATACGCAGTATATT. Translating it yields CAWRPPESDTQYI.

This chain links TRBV12-3 or TRBV12-4 with TRBJ2-5; D call uncertain. This CDR3 spans 16 amino acids. Trimming took off 3 bases at V and 5 bases at J, with 19 bases between the two ends. The DNA of the CDR3 is TGTGCCAGCAGTTTTGGCTCCGGGCACTCGACCGAGACCCAGTACTTC. Encoded protein: CASSFGSGHSTETQYF.

With regard to this clonotype: The junction shows a germline mismatch at one end, possibly a read error. The chain carries TRBV6-6 and TRBJ2-7; D unclear. Germline V gives CDR1 MNHNY, CDR2 SVGAGI (reference sequence). The CDR3 sequence is 14 residues long. DNA of the CDR3: TGTGCCAGCAGTTACTCGAGCCTCTACTACGGGCAGTACTTC. Its translation: CASSYSSLYYGQYF.

In the case of this clonotype: This may arise from a read error, as a much more abundant clone is one base away. The chain employs TRBV6-5 and TRBJ1-2; 7 bases are a match to TRBD1. V was pared by 5 bases and J by 3 bases, with 9 bases of the junction left unmatched. The CDR3 consists of 15 residues. Germline V gene data show CDR1 as MNHEY and CDR2 as SVGAGI. CDR3 DNA sequence: TGTGCCAGCAGTCCCGGACAGGCCGCCCACTATGGCTACACCTTC. Translating it yields CASSPGQAAHYGYTF.

Comment on this clonotype: A read error is likely, as this CDR3 ends without the conserved phenylalanine or tryptophan. It is unclear where the CDR3 begins or ends on the DNA, so no DNA is shown, and the CDR3 is as TCRdb lists it. The V call is TRBV29-1, the J call TRBJ2-2; TRBD2 is taken as the D call from the table, unchecked against the DNA. Germline CDR1 reads SQVTM; CDR2 reads ANQGSEA. From its first to its last residue, the CDR3 has 14 amino acids. The CDR3 sequence is CSVERRASTGKLLL.

Remarks on this clonotype: Compared with germline, one end of the junction differs, possibly owing to a read error. The chain links TRBV7-9 to TRBJ2-5, with unresolved D. The CDR3 totals 11 residues. From germline, CDR1 is SEHNR and CDR2 FQNEAQ (reference sequence). CDR3 residues: CANSLKETQYF. The CDR3 nucleotides are TGTGCCAACAGCCTGAAAGAGACCCAGTACTTC.

In regard to this clonotype: A read error may explain this, as a much larger clone is one base away. The V gene is TRBV29-1, the J gene TRBJ2-7; D unresolved. Germline V gene data show CDR1 as SQVTM and CDR2 as ANQGSEA. The length of the CDR3 is 12 residues. In DNA, the CDR3 is TGCAGAGTACTCGTGATGGGCCACGAGCAGTACTTC. It is translated as CRVLVMGHEQYF.

To note about this clonotype: At one boundary the junction diverges from the germline segment, which might be a read error. This rearrangement joins TRBV7-9 to TRBJ1-2; D ambiguous. Germline V gene lookup returns CDR1 SEHNR and CDR2 FQNEAQ (reference sequence). The CDR3 length is 14 residues. Here the CDR3 reads CASTPSGRNYVYTF. The CDR3 nucleotides read TGTGCCAGCACCCCCTCAGGACGGAACTATGTCTACACCTTC. The variable domain in full, completed from reference TRBV7-9 and TRBJ1-2, reads DTGVSQNPRHKITKRGQNVTFRCDPISEHNRLYWYRQTLGQGPEFLTYFQNEAQLEKSRLLSDRFSAERPKGSFSTLEIQRTEQGDSAMYLCASTPSGRNYVYTFGSGTRLTVV.

Turning to this clonotype: The conserved closing phenylalanine or tryptophan is absent in this CDR3, likely reflecting a read error. The V gene is TRBV11-2, the J gene TRBJ1-1; D is uncertain. The V gene's germline CDR1 is SGHAT and CDR2 FQNNGV. The CDR3 totals 11 residues. In DNA form, the CDR3 reads TGTTCCAGCAGCGACCAAATACTAGCTTTCTCT. Translation: CSSSDQILAFS.

The genes are TRBV15 and TRBJ1-1; D is ambiguous. This CDR3 is 13 amino acids long. Germline V gene sequence: CDR1 LNHNV, CDR2 YYDKDF (reference sequence). Deletions cut 5 bases from V and 0 bases from J, with 7 bases between. The CDR3 region is CATSASLNTEAFF. CDR3 sequence (DNA): TGTGCCACCAGCGCGTCGCTGAACACTGAAGCTTTCTTT. The whole variable domain, filled in from reference TRBV15 and TRBJ1-1, reads DAMVIQNPRYQVTQFGKPVTLSCSQTLNHNVMYWYQQKSSQAPKLLFHYYDKDFNNEADTPDNFQSRRPNTSFCFLDIRSPGLGDTAMYLCATSASLNTEAFFGQGTRLTVV.

Points on this clonotype: Its ends do not fully match the called genes, so a read error is possible. The V gene is TRBV28, the J gene TRBJ2-1; 8 positions match TRBD2. CDR1 is MDHEN and CDR2 is SYDVKM in the germline V gene. The CDR3 sequence is 15 residues long. The CDR3 protein is CASSLSGRRYNEQLF. The CDR3 DNA is TGTGCCAGCAGTCTCAGCGGGAGACGATACAATGAGCAGCTCTTC. Full variable domain (outside the CDR3, taken from reference TRBV28 and TRBJ2-1): DVKVTQSSRYLVKRTGEKVFLECVQDMDHENMFWYRQDPGLGLRLIYFSYDVKMKEKGDIPEGYSVSREKKERFSLILESASTNQTSMYLCASSLSGRRYNEQLFGPGTRLTVL.

CDR3 DNA: TGTGCCAGCAGTTTATCGTGGAGTGGGCAGTTCTTC. This encodes CASSLSWSGQFF. The V gene is TRBV28, the J gene TRBJ2-1, with D unclear. This CDR3 spans 12 amino acids. Trimming pared 1 base from V and 12 bases from J, leaving 10 bases between. CDR1 is MDHEN, CDR2 SYDVKM, per germline.